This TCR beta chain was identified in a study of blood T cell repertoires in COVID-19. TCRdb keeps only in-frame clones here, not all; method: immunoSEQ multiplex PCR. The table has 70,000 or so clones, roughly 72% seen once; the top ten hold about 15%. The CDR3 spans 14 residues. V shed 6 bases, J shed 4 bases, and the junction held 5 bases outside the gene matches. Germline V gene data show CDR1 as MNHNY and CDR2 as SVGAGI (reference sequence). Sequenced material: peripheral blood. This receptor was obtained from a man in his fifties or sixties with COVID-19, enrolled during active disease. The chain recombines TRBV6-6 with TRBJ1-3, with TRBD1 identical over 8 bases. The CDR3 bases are TGTGCCAGCAGAGACTGGGACAGGGGAAACACCATATATTTT. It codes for CASRDWDRGNTIYF.